The source of this T cell receptor (beta chain) is a study of PD-1 blockade in classical Hodgkin lymphoma. Turning to the study itself: Nivolumab dosing for patients was 3 mg/kg, administered intravenously every 2 weeks.

Notes on the study in general: Whereas CD4+ TCR diversity had risen significantly by C4D1, CD8+ TCR diversity had not. According to reports, newly diagnosed patients had lower baseline TCR diversity than healthy donors, and relapsed/refractory patients had lower baseline TCR diversity still.

In regard to this clone: No antigen is known for it.

Sequencing was performed with immunoSEQ multiplex PCR; in TCRdb, only in-frame clones are kept and a portion is missing. The sample lists fewer than 80,000 clones, 71% seen once, with approximately 9.1% in the top ten. The CDR3 sequence is 17 residues long. The V gene lost 1 base and the J gene lost 6 bases, with 18 bases spanning the gap. Germline CDR1 and CDR2: MNHNS and SASEGT. In every patient, relapse followed autologous stem cell transplantation, while exposure to brentuximab vedotin differed. Material: peripheral blood mononuclear cells (PBMCs), obtained before the second cycle of nivolumab. V and J are TRBV6-1 and TRBJ2-2; tentative D call: TRBD2 (5 bases). The sequence was obtained from a human donor with classical Hodgkin lymphoma. Here the CDR3 DNA reads TGTGCCAGCAGTGAAGGATCACGACCACTAGGTCCCGGGGAGCTGTTTTTT. It encodes CASSEGSRPLGPGELFF.